This TCR beta chain was sequenced in a study of vaccination effects on CD4 cells after COVID-19. On the study more broadly: As their vaccination, participants received two doses of either BNT162b2 or mRNA-1273.

Germline CDR1 and CDR2: KGHSH and LQKENI. V was clipped by 0 bases and J by 1 base; unmatched bases: 4. CDR3 size: 17 residues. Sequencing was performed with immunoSEQ multiplex PCR; in TCRdb, only in-frame clones are kept and a portion is missing. Of 40,000 to 55,000 clones listed, roughly 80% are singletons. Investigators separated out CD4+ T cells once about eleven days of culture had passed. On this clone itself: The antigen remains undetermined.

Sequencing was performed on CD4+ T cells from PBMCs cultured without peptide, taken before COVID-19 vaccination. The source is a human donor who had a prior SARS-CoV-2 infection. The chain has TRBV18 and TRBJ2-3, with 10 bases aligning to TRBD2. The CDR3 DNA reads as TGTGCCAGCTCACCACCGGCCGGGACTAGCGGCACAGATACGCAGTATTTT. Encoded protein: CASSPPAGTSGTDTQYF.